The rows below give T cell receptor beta chains drawn from one sample of a study of cytomegalovirus exposure and HLA in healthy donors. The assay was immunoSEQ multiplex PCR, and TCRdb's table has in-frame clones only and misses some. The sample holds 140,000 to 150,000 clones, roughly 93% seen once. Material for sequencing was PBMCs. The receptors stem from a man between 18 and 29 years old in good health and CMV-seropositive. Each CDR3 is given without its conserved first and last residue. Clone size is given for some rows only: seen once, a few or many times, or a class if the clone is expanded.

abundance	v_gene	CDR3aa
NA	TRBV7-8	ASSSLGGRDYSGNTIY
once	TRBV10-3	AISGFGAGGNYEQY
NA	TRBV4-1	ASGQLTSGRNTGELF
NA	TRBV5-1	ASSLAGDSYEQY
NA	TRBV5-5	ASSLFNTEQF
NA	TRBV7-9	ASSPRGSSYNEQF
once	TRBV5-8	ASSTDRGRSETQY
once	TRBV28	ASSSPGQKNIQY
NA	TRBV4-1	ASSQEVSVNYEQY
NA	TRBV5-1	ASSLANRASGVEQY
NA	TRBV5-4	ASSTLLAGYNTGELF
NA	TRBV10-3	AISEERGSYEQY
NA	TRBV5-1	ASSLRSTNTGELF
many	TRBV11-3	ASSIRGGGELF
NA	TRBV6-6	ASKGAGAQY
NA	TRBV7-7	ASSAVGNQETQY
NA	TRBV2	ASREDGLSYEQY
NA	TRBV6-1	ASSEFGGTYEQY
NA	TRBV30	AWSTGSVYEQY
NA	TRBV2	ASSGRSYEQY
once	TRBV5-1	ASSWGLRYEQY
once	TRBV21-1	ASSPDSSGGGYT
NA	TRBV28	ASSIFRVETQY
NA	TRBV5-6	ASSLFTVWAREQY
NA	TRBV28	ASSPSGRDGLHEQF
NA	TRBV28	ASSFAGGGNEQF
NA	TRBV5-1	ASRPTGSLYEQY
NA	TRBV6-6	ASSPTGPSYGYT
NA	TRBV5-4	ASSRGLAGIPPQY
NA	TRBV11-2	ASSWTGDTEAF
NA	TRBV7-9	ASSLALAGVYNEQF
NA	TRBV15	ATSPSKTAKNIQY
NA	TRBV29-1	SVRTGGEAF
NA	TRBV27	ASSSEREASYNEQF
NA	TRBV5-1	ASSSGTVSGELF
NA	TRBV14	ASSLSSNQPQH
NA	TRBV5-4	ASSLALARSYNEQF
NA	TRBV29-1	SVAQRGETQY